Shown below are 2 T cell receptor beta chains from a single sample sequenced in a study of T cells in Graves' hyperthyroidism and ophthalmopathy (dated by TCRdb to the late 2010s). The protocol used for the library was multiplex PCR. The data were produced on an Illumina HiSeq 2000. TCR beta CDR3 regions were amplified from RNA transcripts. The first round of RT-PCR for the TCR CDR3 was performed with the HTBI primer set and the Qiagen OneStep RT-PCR kit. In-frame beta chains were kept once TCRdb had trimmed the public reads at Q25 with fastp and called clones with MiXCR. Rows matching on CDR3 protein sequence are summarized as one entry with the most common DNA and genes. The sample table lists some 210,000 distinct CDR3 sequences, roughly 18% of them with a count of one. Together, the top ten hold under 65% of the sample. The sequencing sample was made of blood. The receptors stem from a man aged 50-59 years with Graves' hyperthyroidism.

This clonotype came up many times. CDR3 nucleotide sequence: TGTGCCACCAGCAGAGACGGCGGGGGCTCAGATACGCAGTATTTT. Amino acids: CATSRDGGGSDTQYF. This sequence joins TRBV15 and TRBJ2-3; D may be TRBD2 (7 bases). V lost 0 bases and J lost 4, with 11 bases in between. Looked up from germline, CDR1 is LNHNV and CDR2 is YYDKDF (reference sequence). The CDR3 loop spans 15 amino acids.

This clonotype was seen just once. The chain joins TRBV10-3 to TRBJ2-1, with D possibly matching TRBD2 (6 bases). The CDR3 extends over 15 amino acids. Trimming took off 4 bases at V and 15 bases at J, with 25 bases between the two ends. CDR1 and CDR2 (germline): ENHRY, SYGVKD. CDR3 protein: CAISVLAGSLADRFF. As DNA, the CDR3 is TGTGCCATCAGTGTTCTCGCGGGATCCCTCGCTGATAGGTTCTTC.